The 21 T cell receptor beta chains presented below share a single source sample, sequenced in a study of shared clonotypes between healthy human individuals. Using immunoSEQ multiplex PCR, the repertoire was profiled, and TCRdb retains in-frame clones only, with some absent. The sample lists under 2,000,000 clones; just under 95% were seen once. Naive CD8 cells, CD45RO-negative and positively selected for CCR7, excluded terminally differentiated effector memory CD45RA+ cells. Sequenced: naive CD8+ T cells sorted from blood. These receptors were obtained from a young man in good health.

CDR3 sequence reads: CASSSDRDEQYF. The CDR3 DNA reads as TGTGCCAGCAGCTCCGACAGGGACGAGCAGTACTTC. V and J are TRBV5-4 and TRBJ2-7; TRBD1 matches 7 bases. Germline V gene sequence: CDR1 SGHNT, CDR2 YYREEE (reference sequence). The ends lost 3 bases at V and 5 bases at J; junction bases unmatched: 2. The CDR3 sequence is 12 residues long.

V usage is TRBV5-6 and J usage is TRBJ2-7; D unresolved. Trimming cost V 1 base and J 0 bases, with 11 bases left between them. CDR3 size: 15 residues. CDR1 and CDR2 from the germline V gene are SGHDT and YYEEEE. CDR3 DNA: TGTGCCAGCAGCTTGACCGGCACAAACTCCTACGAGCAGTACTTC. Its protein is CASSLTGTNSYEQYF.

The chain has TRBV27 and TRBJ1-1; D may be TRBD1 (6 bases). V was pared by 6 bases and J by 0 bases, with 17 bases between. Germline CDR1 is MNHEY and CDR2 is SMNVEV (reference sequence). The CDR3 contains 16 residues. The CDR3 DNA reads as TGTGCCAGCAGACTAGAAATTGGGGGCATGAACACTGAAGCTTTCTTT. Its translation is CASRLEIGGMNTEAFF.

The chain joins TRBV30 to TRBJ1-3, with D tentatively TRBD1 (6 bases). There are 15 residues in the CDR3. Germline CDR1 reads GTSNPN; CDR2 reads SVGIG (reference sequence). V shed 5 bases and J shed 0 bases, with 14 bases lying between them. The chain's CDR3 is CAWEPTGVSGNTIYF. CDR3 DNA sequence: TGTGCCTGGGAACCGACAGGTGTCTCTGGAAACACCATATATTTT.

About this clone: This same CDR3 is encoded by further DNA sequences in the sample. This chain links TRBV4-3 with TRBJ2-3; TRBD1 is a possible D gene (6 bases). The CDR3 is 16 amino acids. With 0 bases removed from V and 0 bases from J, the gap between germline ends came to 10 bases. The germline gives CDR1 LGHNA, CDR2 YSLEER. The CDR3 reads CASSQDGGGSTDTQYF. The CDR3 DNA reads as TGCGCCAGCAGCCAAGATGGGGGCGGGAGCACAGATACGCAGTATTTT.

Comments on this clone: Other DNA sequences in the same sample also yield this CDR3. The V and J genes are TRBV5-1 and TRBJ2-1; D is perhaps TRBD1 or TRBD2 (6 bases each). The CDR3 length is 15 residues. V was trimmed by 4 bases and J by 4 bases, leaving 15 bases between them. CDR1 and CDR2 from the germline V gene are SGHRS and YFSETQ. As DNA, the CDR3 is TGCGCCAGCAGCCTGGAGGGGGGCTCATACAATGAGCAGTTCTTC. It encodes CASSLEGGSYNEQFF.

In regard to this clone: Other nucleotide sequences in the sample specify the same CDR3. The V and J genes are TRBV7-9 and TRBJ2-1; D is possibly TRBD1 (6 bases). CDR3 length: 15 amino acids. CDR1 SEHNR and CDR2 FQNEAQ come from the germline V gene (reference sequence). Trimming removed 3 bases at V and 1 base at J, with 10 bases between. The DNA for the CDR3 is TGTGCCAGCAGCTTCGTCCAGGGGTCCTACAATGAGCAGTTCTTC. This encodes CASSFVQGSYNEQFF.

The CDR3 DNA sequence: TGTGCCAGCAGCCCCCTGACAGGGTACTCCCAAGAGACCCAGTACTTC. Protein sequence: CASSPLTGYSQETQYF. V and J are TRBV14 and TRBJ2-5, with TRBD1 matching 7 bases. The length of the CDR3 is 16 residues. The trim removed 4 bases at V and 1 base at J, leaving 9 bases unmatched. The V gene's germline CDR1 is SGHDN and CDR2 FVKESK.

The chain couples TRBV4-3 to TRBJ2-1, with TRBD2 identical over 12 bases. The CDR3 sequence is 20 residues long. CDR1 is LGHNA and CDR2 is YSLEER in the germline V gene. V shed 0 bases and J 6 bases; nucleotides not matched to a gene: 15. The CDR3 DNA reads as TGCGCCAGCAGCCAAGACTCGGCTAGCGGGAGGGCCTGGGGAATCAATGAGCAGTTCTTC. It translates to CASSQDSASGRAWGINEQFF.

The rearrangement uses TRBV7-2 and TRBJ2-3; TRBD1 is a possible D gene (5 bases). CDR3 length: 15 residues. CDR1 and CDR2 (germline): SGHTA, FQGNSA. V lost 5 bases to trimming and J lost 0 bases, with 12 bases between them. The CDR3 spells CASSPRQPSTDTQYF. The DNA for the CDR3 is TGTGCCAGCAGCCCCAGACAGCCTAGCACAGATACGCAGTATTTT.

The chain uses TRBV27 and TRBJ1-1; 9 bases agree with TRBD1. Trimming removed 5 bases from V and 0 bases from J; junction bases left unmatched: 10. Per the germline V gene, CDR1 is MNHEY and CDR2 is SMNVEV (reference sequence). The CDR3 covers 17 residues. DNA of the CDR3: TGTGCCAGCAGTATGTGGACAGGGGAAGGGATGAACACTGAAGCTTTCTTT. It translates to CASSMWTGEGMNTEAFF.

This rearrangement joins TRBV2 to TRBJ1-1; D unresolved. The CDR3 contains 17 residues. Trimming left V 4 bases short and J 4 bases short, with 22 bases between. Germline-derived CDR1 and CDR2 are SNHLY and FYNNEI. The CDR3 protein is CASSVSREGGGLTEAFF. DNA of the CDR3: TGTGCCAGCAGTGTATCCCGGGAGGGAGGAGGTCTCACTGAAGCTTTCTTT.

The V call is TRBV27, the J call TRBJ2-1, with 9 bases lining up with TRBD2. Germline CDR1 and CDR2: MNHEY and SMNVEV (reference sequence). The CDR3 has 14 amino acids. V trimming: 3 bases; J trimming: 6 bases; junction bases outside the gene matches: 3. CDR3 protein: CASSLVAGANEQFF. DNA for the CDR3: TGTGCCAGCAGTTTGGTAGCGGGAGCCAATGAGCAGTTCTTC.

The rearrangement uses TRBV7-6 and TRBJ2-7; 9 positions agree with TRBD2. The V segment lost 7 bases and the J segment 2 bases; nucleotides outside the gene matches: 9. This CDR3 spans 15 amino acids. CDR1 and CDR2 (germline): SGHVS, FNYEAQ. The CDR3 bases are TGTGCCAGCACCCCAGGAGCGGGAGGACCCTACGAGCAGTACTTC. As protein: CASTPGAGGPYEQYF.

This chain joins TRBV4-3 and TRBJ2-2, with 7 bases matching TRBD1. Germline lookup yields CDR1 LGHNA and CDR2 YSLEER. The CDR3 runs to 16 residues. V trimming: 3 bases; J trimming: 5 bases; junction bases outside the gene matches: 9. Written as DNA, the CDR3 is TGCGCCAGCAGCCACCTACCTGACAGGGCGACCGGGGAGCTGTTTTTT. It encodes CASSHLPDRATGELFF.

The CDR3 loop is CASSSNGGPQTYEQYF. The CDR3 region has the DNA TGTGCCAGCAGTTCCAATGGGGGGCCGCAAACCTACGAGCAGTACTTC. The chain couples TRBV27 to TRBJ2-7; D may be TRBD1 or TRBD2 (6 bases each). Germline assignment: CDR1 MNHEY and CDR2 SMNVEV (reference sequence). V dropped 4 bases and J dropped 2 bases, with 18 bases sitting between them. The CDR3 covers 16 residues.

The chain joins TRBV11-2 to TRBJ2-2; TRBD2 matches 12 bases. Germline loops: CDR1 SGHAT, CDR2 FQNNGV. There are 16 residues in the CDR3. The trim removed 5 bases at V and 5 bases at J, leaving 6 bases unmatched. CDR3 nucleotide sequence: TGTGCCAGCAGCGTTCTAGCGGGGGGGCCGACCGGGGAGCTGTTTTTT. It specifies CASSVLAGGPTGELFF. The full variable domain, its missing parts supplied by reference TRBV11-2 and TRBJ2-2, is EAGVAQSPRYKIIEKRQSVAFWCNPISGHATLYWYQQILGQGPKLLIQFQNNGVVDDSQLPKDRFSAERLKGVDSTLKIQPAKLEDSAVYLCASSVLAGGPTGELFFGEGSRLTVL.

Only one count was recorded for this clone. V gene TRBV7-9 combines with J gene TRBJ1-3; weak D call: TRBD1 (5 bases). CDR3 length: 17 residues. The germline V gene has CDR1 SEHNR and CDR2 FQNEAQ (reference sequence). V was clipped by 5 bases and J by 0 bases, with 17 bases between them. CDR3 coding DNA: TGTGCCAGCAGCATCCCGTCAGGGACGCCCTCTGGAAACACCATATATTTT. This codes for CASSIPSGTPSGNTIYF. The full variable domain, its missing parts supplied by reference TRBV7-9 and TRBJ1-3, is DTGVSQNPRHKITKRGQNVTFRCDPISEHNRLYWYRQTLGQGPEFLTYFQNEAQLEKSRLLSDRFSAERPKGSFSTLEIQRTEQGDSAMYLCASSIPSGTPSGNTIYFGEGSWLTVV.

The V and J genes are TRBV7-9 and TRBJ1-4; D not resolved. V was pared by 5 bases and J by 0 bases, with 13 bases between. This CDR3 has 16 residues. CDR1 and CDR2 (germline): SEHNR, FQNEAQ (reference sequence). In DNA form, the CDR3 reads TGTGCCAGCAGCAGCCCGATCGGGTCAACTAATGAAAAACTGTTTTTT. This gives the protein CASSSPIGSTNEKLFF.

This chain joins TRBV30 and TRBJ1-1; D gene ambiguous. V shed 8 bases and J shed 11 bases, with 12 bases lying between them. Germline assignment: CDR1 GTSNPN and CDR2 SVGIG (reference sequence). The CDR3 runs to 9 residues. The CDR3, as DNA: TGTGCCCAGGAACCCGGGGCTTTCTTT. Translated, it gives CAQEPGAFF. Based on the CDR3 plus reference TRBV30 and TRBJ1-1, the full variable domain is SQTIHQWPATLVQPVGSPLSLECTVEGTSNPNLYWYRQAAGRGLQLLFYSVGIGQISSEVPQNLSASRPQDRQFILSSKKLLLSDSGFYLCAQEPGAFFGQGTRLTVV.

V is TRBV27 and J is TRBJ1-4, with no clear D. The CDR3 is made up of 15 amino acids. V lost 6 bases to trimming and J lost 4 bases, with 15 bases between them. The germline CDR1 and CDR2 sequences are MNHEY and SMNVEV (reference sequence). CDR3 protein: CASSQEGLDNEKLFF. DNA for the CDR3: TGTGCCAGCAGCCAGGAAGGACTGGATAATGAAAAACTGTTTTTT.